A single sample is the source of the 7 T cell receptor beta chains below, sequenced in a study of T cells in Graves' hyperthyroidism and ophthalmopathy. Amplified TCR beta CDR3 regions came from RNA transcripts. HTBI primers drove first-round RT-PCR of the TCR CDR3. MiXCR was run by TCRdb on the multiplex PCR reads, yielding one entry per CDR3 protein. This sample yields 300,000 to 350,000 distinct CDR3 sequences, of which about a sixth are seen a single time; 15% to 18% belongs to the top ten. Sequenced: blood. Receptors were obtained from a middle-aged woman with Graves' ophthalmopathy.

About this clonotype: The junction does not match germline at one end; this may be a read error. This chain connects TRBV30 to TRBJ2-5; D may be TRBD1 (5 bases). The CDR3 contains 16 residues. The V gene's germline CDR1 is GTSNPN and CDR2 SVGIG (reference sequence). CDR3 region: CAWTDQGWGNQETRYF. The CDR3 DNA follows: TGTGCCTGGACTGACCAGGGTTGGGGAAACCAAGAGACCCGGTACTTC.

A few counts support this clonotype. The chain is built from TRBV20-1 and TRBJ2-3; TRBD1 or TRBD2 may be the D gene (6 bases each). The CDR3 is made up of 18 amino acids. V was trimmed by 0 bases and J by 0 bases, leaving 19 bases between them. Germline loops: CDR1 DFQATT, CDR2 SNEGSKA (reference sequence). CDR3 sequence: CSARDEGGPEASTDTQYF. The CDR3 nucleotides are TGCAGTGCTAGAGATGAGGGGGGCCCTGAGGCTAGCACAGATACGCAGTATTTT.

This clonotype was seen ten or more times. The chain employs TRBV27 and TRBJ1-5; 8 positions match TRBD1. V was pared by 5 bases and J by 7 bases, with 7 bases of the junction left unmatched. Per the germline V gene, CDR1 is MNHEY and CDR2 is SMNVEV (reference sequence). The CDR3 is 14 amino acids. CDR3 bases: TGTGCCAGCAGTGACAGGGGCGGGTGGCAGCCCCAGCATTTT. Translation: CASSDRGGWQPQHF.

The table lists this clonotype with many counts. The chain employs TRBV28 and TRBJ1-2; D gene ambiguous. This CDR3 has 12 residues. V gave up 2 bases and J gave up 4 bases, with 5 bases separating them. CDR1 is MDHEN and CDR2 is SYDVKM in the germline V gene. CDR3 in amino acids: CASSLRFYGYTF. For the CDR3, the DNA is TGTGCCAGCAGTTTAAGATTCTATGGCTACACCTTC.

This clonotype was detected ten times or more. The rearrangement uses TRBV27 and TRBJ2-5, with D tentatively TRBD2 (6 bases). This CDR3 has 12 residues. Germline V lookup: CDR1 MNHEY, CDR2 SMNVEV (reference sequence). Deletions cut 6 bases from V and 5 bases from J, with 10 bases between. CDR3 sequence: CASRSGGETQYF. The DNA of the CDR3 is TGTGCCAGCAGAAGTGGGGGGGAGACCCAGTACTTC.

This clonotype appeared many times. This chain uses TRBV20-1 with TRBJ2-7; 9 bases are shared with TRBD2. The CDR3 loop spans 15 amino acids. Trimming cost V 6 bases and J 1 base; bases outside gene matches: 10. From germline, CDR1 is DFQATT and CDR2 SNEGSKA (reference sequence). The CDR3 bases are TGCAGTGCCAGTGACTCCAGCGGGAGGTCCTACGAGCAGTACTTC. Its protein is CSASDSSGRSYEQYF.

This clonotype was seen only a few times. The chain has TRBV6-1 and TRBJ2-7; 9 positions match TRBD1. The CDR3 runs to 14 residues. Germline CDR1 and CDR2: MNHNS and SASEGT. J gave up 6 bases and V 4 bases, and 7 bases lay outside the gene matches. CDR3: CASSVTGTGTEQYF. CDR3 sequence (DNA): TGTGCCAGCAGTGTCACCGGGACAGGGACCGAGCAGTACTTC.